This TCR beta chain was sequenced in a study of blood T cell repertoires in COVID-19. The overall study: The cDNA or gDNA used as material had been derived from T cells, B-cell-depleted T cells, or PBMCs.

As originally analysed: The authors estimated nucleated cell counts from reference gene primer amplification. Measured with immunoSEQ multiplex PCR; TCRdb has only the in-frame clones, and not every one. V and J calls and clone size come straight from that table; D and trimming were deduced from the DNA. The data hold 250,000 to 300,000 clones, with about nine tenths observed a single time. Followed over time, Seattle patients had been enrolled while infection was active. V lost 4 bases to trimming and J lost 5 bases, with 13 bases between them. The CDR3 covers 13 residues. Germline values: CDR1 SGHRS, CDR2 YFSETQ.

Sequencing input: peripheral blood. The sequence came from a woman aged 25 to 39 with COVID-19, enrolled during active disease. The chain couples TRBV5-1 to TRBJ2-7, with D maybe TRBD2 (5 bases). This CDR3 is CASSKIRGNEQYF. DNA of the CDR3: TGCGCCAGCAGCAAAATACGGGGTAACGAGCAGTACTTC.